These T cell receptor beta chains were read from a single sample in a study of blood T cell repertoires in COVID-19. Profiling relied on immunoSEQ multiplex PCR, and the TCRdb table lists in-frame clones only, not all of them. Here the sample spans around 250,000 clones, around 88% being singletons. Sample: PBMCs or T cells enriched from blood (not recorded which). Every receptor here comes from a woman in her twenties or thirties who had recovered from COVID-19. Each CDR3 is given with its conserved first and last residue. A D gene is named only where the DNA matches it firmly. Clone size appears in some rows only: once, few, many, or a class for an expanded clone.

V gene,CDR3 length,clone size,D gene,J gene,CDR3 DNA,CDR3 protein
TRBV2,11,few,TRBD2,TRBJ2-1,TGTGCCAGCATCCTAGGGACTAGCGGGTTCTTC,CASILGTSGFF
TRBV7-8,15,-,TRBD1,TRBJ1-6,TGTGCCAGCAGCTTAGCGGGACAGGGTAACTCACCCCTCCACTTT,CASSLAGQGNSPLHF
TRBV9,15,-,-,TRBJ2-2,TGTGCCAGCAGCCCCGAGGGTAGGGCCACCGGGGAGCTGTTTTTT,CASSPEGRATGELFF
TRBV15,15,once,-,TRBJ2-6,TGTGCCACCAGCAGCCGGTCTTCTGGGGCCAACGTCCTGACTTTC,CATSSRSSGANVLTF
TRBV10-3,12,few,-,TRBJ1-1,TGTGCCATCCAACAGGGCGGTAGAGAAGCTTTCTTT,CAIQQGGREAFF
TRBV9,12,-,-,TRBJ2-1,TGTGCCAGCAGCCCCCCAGACTATGAGCAGTTCTTC,CASSPPDYEQFF
TRBV7-9,14,-,-,TRBJ2-5,TGTGCCAGCAGCTTGGACAGGGAGGGGAAGACCCAGTACTTC,CASSLDREGKTQYF
TRBV7-9,14,-,-,TRBJ1-1,TGTGCCAGCAGCTTAGCGCAGGGGTTCGGTGAAGCTTTCTTT,CASSLAQGFGEAFF
TRBV3-1/TRBV3-2,15,medium-sized,-,TRBJ2-7,TGTGCCAGCAGCCAAGTGGCGGGGACCGGCTACGAGCAGTACTTC,CASSQVAGTGYEQYF
TRBV11-3,17,-,-,TRBJ2-3,TGTGCCAGCAGCTTAGATCCTCCAGTCCCTAGCACAGATACGCAGTATTTT,CASSLDPPVPSTDTQYF
TRBV14,16,-,TRBD1,TRBJ2-5,TGTGCCAGCAGCCATTACGGACAGGGGGTTAAAGAGACCCAGTACTTC,CASSHYGQGVKETQYF
TRBV6-4,15,-,TRBD1,TRBJ1-2,TGTGCCAGCAGTGCCGACAGGGGGCAAGGTTATGGCTACACCTTC,CASSADRGQGYGYTF
TRBV7-2,12,-,TRBD1,TRBJ1-2,TGTGCCAGTGGGGACAGGGCCTATGGCTACACCTTC,CASGDRAYGYTF
TRBV9,14,-,-,TRBJ2-1,TGTGCCAGCAGCGCAGACACAGGGCGGGATGAGCAGTTCTTC,CASSADTGRDEQFF
TRBV9,17,-,TRBD2,TRBJ2-1,TGTGCCAGCAGCGTATTTAGCGGGATTTCCCCACAGAATGAGCAGTTCTTC,CASSVFSGISPQNEQFF
TRBV5-5,18,-,TRBD2,TRBJ2-1,TGTGCCAGCCGGACTGGTATCGCGGGAGGTTCCTCCTACAATGAGCAGTTCTTC,CASRTGIAGGSSYNEQFF
TRBV19,13,-,-,TRBJ1-2,TGTGCCAGTAGTATAGAGGGCAGCTATGGCTACACCTTC,CASSIEGSYGYTF
TRBV7-2,16,-,-,TRBJ1-4,TGTGCCAGCAGCTTAGCGCAAGGCGGAACTAATGAAAAACTGTTTTTT,CASSLAQGGTNEKLFF
TRBV28,13,-,TRBD1,TRBJ1-2,TGTGCCAGCGACCTGGGACAGTCCCATGGCTACACCTTC,CASDLGQSHGYTF
TRBV3-1/TRBV3-2,14,-,-,TRBJ1-5,TGTGCCAGCAGCCAAGATCAGGACAGCCAGCCCCAGCATTTT,CASSQDQDSQPQHF
TRBV19,14,-,-,TRBJ1-5,TGTGCCAGTAGTGGGTACAGGGGCAATCAGCCCCAGCATTTT,CASSGYRGNQPQHF
TRBV28,16,-,TRBD1,TRBJ2-3,TGTGCCAGCAGTGCCCAGGGGGCCTCATTACCTGATACGCAGTATTTT,CASSAQGASLPDTQYF
TRBV6-5,13,-,-,TRBJ1-1,TGTGCCAGCAGACTTGGACAGAACACTGAAGCTTTCTTT,CASRLGQNTEAFF
TRBV7-2,14,-,-,TRBJ2-3,TGTGCCAGCAGCTTAGTTCGCGGCTCAGATACGCAGTATTTT,CASSLVRGSDTQYF
TRBV28,16,-,-,TRBJ1-5,TGTGCCAGCAGCCCGGTGGGGGGTGCCGGAAATCAGCCCCAGCATTTT,CASSPVGGAGNQPQHF
TRBV29-1,13,-,TRBD1,TRBJ2-1,TGCAGCGTTGAGCGGGACAGGGGCAATGAGCAGTTCTTC,CSVERDRGNEQFF
TRBV5-1,16,-,-,TRBJ2-1,TGCGCCAGCAGCTGGAGGGACAGAAGCTCCTACAATGAGCAGTTCTTC,CASSWRDRSSYNEQFF
TRBV19,14,-,-,TRBJ1-5,TGTGCCAGCTTATCGGGACACTCCAATCAGCCCCAGCATTTT,CASLSGHSNQPQHF
TRBV2,13,-,-,TRBJ1-1,TGTGCCAGCAGTGAAATAGAGAACACTGAAGCTTTCTTT,CASSEIENTEAFF
TRBV7-6,15,-,TRBD2,TRBJ2-1,TGTGCCAGCAGCCCTAGCGGGAGGGCCTGGGATGAGCAGTTCTTC,CASSPSGRAWDEQFF
TRBV19,15,once,-,TRBJ2-1,TGTGCCAGTAGTATATGGGACACTACCTACAATGAGCAGTTCTTC,CASSIWDTTYNEQFF
TRBV11-1,15,once,-,TRBJ2-1,TGTGCCAGCAGCTTAGTAGCGGAGGTTTACAATGAGCAGTTCTTC,CASSLVAEVYNEQFF
TRBV29-1,15,-,-,TRBJ2-1,TGCAGCGTTGAATCAGAACAGCACTCCTACAATGAGCAGTTCTTC,CSVESEQHSYNEQFF
TRBV7-8,15,-,-,TRBJ1-1,TGTGCCAGCAGCTTAGCGTGGGGGCGTTTCACTGAAGCTTTCTTT,CASSLAWGRFTEAFF
TRBV7-2,14,-,-,TRBJ1-1,TGTGCCAGCAGCTTAAGGGGCTTGAACACTGAAGCTTTCTTT,CASSLRGLNTEAFF
TRBV13,15,-,TRBD1,TRBJ1-5,TGTGCCAGCAGCTACGGGACAGGGGGCGCCCAGCCCCAGCATTTT,CASSYGTGGAQPQHF
TRBV30,13,-,TRBD1,TRBJ1-1,TGTGCCTGGAGTAGTGACAGGGGAACTGAAGCTTTCTTT,CAWSSDRGTEAFF
TRBV7-2,19,once,TRBD2,TRBJ2-1,TGTGCCAGCAGCGGAAAAGGGACTAGCGGGAGGGGATCCTACAATGAGCAGTTCTTC,CASSGKGTSGRGSYNEQFF
TRBV7-6,14,-,-,TRBJ2-1,TGTGCCAGCAGCTTAGCAGGAGGGTACAATGAGCAGTTCTTC,CASSLAGGYNEQFF
TRBV5-4,16,-,TRBD1,TRBJ1-1,TGTGCCAGCAGCTTTCGTACCGGGACAGGCAACACTGAAGCTTTCTTT,CASSFRTGTGNTEAFF
TRBV2,13,-,-,TRBJ1-1,TGTGCCAGCACCCCGCCTACGGGCACTGAAGCTTTCTTT,CASTPPTGTEAFF
TRBV6-2/TRBV6-3,15,-,-,TRBJ1-1,TGTGCCAGCAGTTACGGGCACGGCCCGAACACTGAAGCTTTCTTT,CASSYGHGPNTEAFF
TRBV7-8,14,-,TRBD1,TRBJ1-2,TGTGCCACCTCGACAGGGATGGTTTCGGGTGGCTACACCTTC,CATSTGMVSGGYTF
TRBV7-8,13,-,TRBD1,TRBJ1-1,TGTGCCAGCAGCTTTGGACAGGATGCTGAAGCTTTCTTT,CASSFGQDAEAFF
TRBV19,15,-,TRBD2,TRBJ2-2,TGTGCCAGTAGTGCCAGCGGGAGAGGCACCGGGGAGCTGTTTTTT,CASSASGRGTGELFF
TRBV19,15,-,TRBD2,TRBJ2-7,TGTGCCAGTTCGTCTAGCGGGAGTGGTGCCTACGAGCAGTACTTC,CASSSSGSGAYEQYF